Listed here are 26 T cell receptor beta chains from one sample, sequenced in a study of cytomegalovirus exposure and HLA in healthy donors. Method: immunoSEQ multiplex PCR; TCRdb's copy keeps in-frame clones and lacks some. The sample lists over 100,000 clones, almost 90% seen once, with about 2.1% in the top ten. The sequenced sample consisted of PBMCs. These receptors all come from a young woman in good health and CMV-seronegative.

This chain uses TRBV4-1 with TRBJ2-7; 10 bases match TRBD2. This CDR3 has 18 amino acids. Germline lookup yields CDR1 MGHRA and CDR2 YSYEKL. V shed 0 bases and J 1 base; nucleotides not matched to a gene: 9. The CDR3 here is CASSQDVLAGARSYEQYF. The CDR3 DNA reads TGCGCCAGCAGCCAAGATGTCCTAGCGGGAGCAAGGTCCTACGAGCAGTACTTC.

The chain links TRBV28 to TRBJ2-7; 12 bases agree with TRBD2. The CDR3 runs 16 residues. Germline V lookup: CDR1 MDHEN, CDR2 SYDVKM. The junction had 10 bases not matched to a gene; V was cut back by 3 bases and J by 7 bases. The CDR3 DNA follows: TGTGCCAGCAGTTTCCATCTAGCGGGGGGGCTCTGGGAGCAGTACTTC. It yields the protein CASSFHLAGGLWEQYF.

The rearrangement links TRBV10-3 to TRBJ1-5; D remains unclear. The CDR3 contains 14 residues. The germline V gene encodes CDR1 ENHRY and CDR2 SYGVKD. Trimming pared 4 bases from V and 7 bases from J, leaving 14 bases between. The CDR3 bases are TGTGCCATCAGTGGGCACTACAGCGGGCAGCCCCAGCATTTT. Translated, it gives CAISGHYSGQPQHF.

DNA for the CDR3: TGCAGCGCAAGTTGGTCAGGTAGTGGCTACACCTTC. Residues: CSASWSGSGYTF. The chain joins TRBV29-1 to TRBJ1-2; no firm D call. With 7 bases removed from V and 7 bases from J, the gap between germline ends came to 16 bases. The CDR3 has 12 amino acids. Germline CDR1 reads SQVTM; CDR2 reads ANQGSEA.

The chain carries TRBV27 and TRBJ2-7; D possibly corresponds to TRBD1 (6 bases). This CDR3 has 14 residues. CDR1 is MNHEY and CDR2 is SMNVEV in the germline V gene (reference sequence). Between the trimmed V and J ends, which lost 5 bases and 6 bases, there was a span of 17 bases. The DNA of the CDR3 is TGTGCCAGCAGTCCCCCCCCGGGCAGGGGCGAGCAGTACTTC. Translating gives CASSPPPGRGEQYF.

The chain links TRBV27 to TRBJ2-1; 8 bases align to TRBD1. CDR3 length: 15 residues. Trimming removed 8 bases from V and 1 base from J; junction bases left unmatched: 7. CDR1 is MNHEY and CDR2 is SMNVEV in the germline V gene (reference sequence). The CDR3 DNA is TGTGCCAGCCTACCGGACAGGGCTTCCTACAATGAGCAGTTCTTC. Translation: CASLPDRASYNEQFF.

This sequence joins TRBV7-9 and TRBJ2-3; TRBD1 might be the D (6 bases). Germline CDR1 and CDR2: SEHNR and FQNEAQ (reference sequence). This CDR3 region has 14 residues. The V gene lost 1 base and the J gene lost 4 bases, with 9 bases spanning the gap. CDR3 coding DNA: TGTGCCAGCAGCTTAGGGGGGCCCCCAGATACGCAGTATTTT. Translated, it gives CASSLGGPPDTQYF.

This rearrangement joins TRBV5-1 to TRBJ2-5; 10 bases agree with TRBD2. The CDR3 is 16 amino acids. Germline V gene data show CDR1 as SGHRS and CDR2 as YFSETQ. Trimming took 1 base from V and 4 from J; bases not matched to a gene: 7. The CDR3 loop is CASSLQLAGGRETQYF. Written as DNA, the CDR3 is TGCGCCAGCAGCTTGCAATTAGCGGGGGGTAGAGAGACCCAGTACTTC. The whole variable domain, filled in from reference TRBV5-1 and TRBJ2-5, reads KAGVTQTPRYLIKTRGQQVTLSCSPISGHRSVSWYQQTPGQGLQFLFEYFSETQRNKGNFPGRFSGRQFSNSRSEMNVSTLELGDSALYLCASSLQLAGGRETQYFGPGTRLLVL.

In this sample, this clone turned up once. The rearrangement links TRBV29-1 to TRBJ2-1; weak D call: TRBD2 (5 bases). With 4 bases removed from V and 8 bases from J, the gap between germline ends came to 18 bases. This CDR3 has 14 amino acids. Germline lookup yields CDR1 SQVTM and CDR2 ANQGSEA. The CDR3 protein is CSVGRTMGADEQFF. DNA for the CDR3: TGCAGCGTTGGCCGGACCATGGGAGCGGATGAGCAGTTCTTC.

The chain links TRBV5-4 to TRBJ1-2; 7 bases are shared with TRBD1. This CDR3 is built from 17 residues. Germline V gene lookup returns CDR1 SGHNT and CDR2 YYREEE (reference sequence). Losses at the gene ends were 7 bases for V and 0 bases for J; bases not matched to a gene: 15. CDR3 residues: CASWGEIDREANYGYTF. DNA for the CDR3: TGTGCCAGCTGGGGCGAGATCGACAGGGAAGCTAACTATGGCTACACCTTC.

The rearrangement joins TRBV27 to TRBJ2-5; 7 bases match TRBD1. This CDR3 comprises 15 residues. The ends lost 0 bases at V and 2 bases at J; junction bases unmatched: 3. Germline-derived CDR1 and CDR2 are MNHEY and SMNVEV (reference sequence). The CDR3 protein is CASSLSGTVQETQYF. CDR3 in DNA: TGTGCCAGCAGTTTATCCGGGACAGTTCAAGAGACCCAGTACTTC.

The chain employs TRBV27 and TRBJ2-3; 10 bases match TRBD2. J lost 5 bases, V lost 8 bases, and 10 bases had no gene match. Germline V gene lookup returns CDR1 MNHEY and CDR2 SMNVEV (reference sequence). This CDR3 region has 15 residues. CDR3: CASQSGRAYVDTQYF. The DNA for the CDR3 is TGTGCCAGCCAAAGCGGGAGGGCCTATGTAGATACGCAGTATTTT.

Only one count was recorded for this clone. The V gene is TRBV4-3, the J gene TRBJ1-4; a weak D match, TRBD1 (5 bases). The V end lost 0 bases, the J end lost 4 bases, and 15 bases lay between the germline ends. The germline V gene has CDR1 LGHNA and CDR2 YSLEER. The CDR3 runs to 17 residues. The CDR3, as DNA: TGCGCCAGCAGCCAAGATCTGGGCGGGGGGTATAATGAAAAACTGTTTTTT. This codes for CASSQDLGGGYNEKLFF.

The chain joins TRBV6-1 to TRBJ2-2, with a possible D match to TRBD2 (6 bases). Germline CDR1 is MNHNS and CDR2 is SASEGT. This CDR3 has 16 amino acids. Trimming removed 1 base from V and 3 bases from J, with 12 bases in between. The DNA of the CDR3 is TGTGCCAGCAGTGAAGGCGGGGCGGTTTACACCGGGGAGCTGTTTTTT. This encodes CASSEGGAVYTGELFF.

The J gene is TRBJ2-1, the V gene TRBV29-1, with a weak D call TRBD1 (6 bases). The V and J ends lost 4 bases and 5 bases respectively, with 24 bases between them. Germline CDR1 is SQVTM and CDR2 is ANQGSEA. The CDR3 loop spans 17 amino acids. The CDR3 region has the DNA TGCAGCGTTGGGGAGCCCAGGGGAAGGGGATACCACAATGAGCAGTTCTTC. Protein sequence: CSVGEPRGRGYHNEQFF.

This rearrangement joins TRBV5-1 to TRBJ1-5; a weak D match, TRBD1 (6 bases). This CDR3 is built from 14 residues. V lost 2 bases to trimming and J lost 3 bases, with 9 bases between them. CDR1 is SGHRS, CDR2 YFSETQ, per germline. This chain's CDR3 is CASSFQGHNQPQHF. Here the CDR3 DNA reads TGCGCCAGCAGCTTTCAGGGGCACAATCAGCCCCAGCATTTT.

The rearrangement joins TRBV7-2 to TRBJ2-5; 10 positions agree with TRBD2. The germline CDR1 and CDR2 sequences are SGHTA and FQGNSA. The CDR3 contains 15 residues. V gave up 3 bases and J gave up 2 bases; unmatched junction bases: 3. This CDR3 reads CASSFSGGIQETQYF. In DNA, the CDR3 is TGTGCCAGCAGCTTTAGCGGGGGGATACAAGAGACCCAGTACTTC. Drawing the rest from reference TRBV7-2 and TRBJ2-5, the complete variable domain is GAGVSQSPSNKVTEKGKDVELRCDPISGHTALYWYRQSLGQGLEFLIYFQGNSAPDKSGLPSDRFSAERTGGSVSTLTIQRTQQEDSAVYLCASSFSGGIQETQYFGPGTRLLVL.

V is TRBV7-2 and J is TRBJ2-1; 8 nucleotides match TRBD2. Germline V gene lookup returns CDR1 SGHTA and CDR2 FQGNSA. V lost 2 bases to trimming and J lost 10 bases; unmatched junction nucleotides: 7. CDR3 length equals 14 residues. CDR3 in amino acids: CASSLTGTSVEQFF. Here the CDR3 DNA reads TGTGCCAGCAGCTTAACCGGGACTAGTGTCGAGCAGTTCTTC.

J is TRBJ2-1 and V is TRBV7-2; TRBD1 is a possible D gene (5 bases). Trimming took off 5 bases at V and 8 bases at J, with 10 bases between the two ends. The germline V gene has CDR1 SGHTA and CDR2 FQGNSA. CDR3 size: 12 residues. The CDR3 sequence is CASSTQGYEQFF. As DNA, the CDR3 is TGTGCCAGCAGCACTCAGGGTTATGAGCAGTTCTTC.

This clone has only a few counts. The V and J genes are TRBV29-1 and TRBJ1-2; D call uncertain. The germline gives CDR1 SQVTM, CDR2 ANQGSEA. CDR3 length equals 12 residues. Trimming pared 7 bases from V and 8 bases from J, leaving 17 bases between. The CDR3 region has the DNA TGCAGCGCCGAGGCCCTGCTTCAGGGCTACACCTTC. Translating gives CSAEALLQGYTF. Complete variable domain (other parts from reference TRBV29-1 and TRBJ1-2): SAVISQKPSRDICQRGTSLTIQCQVDSQVTMMFWYRQQPGQSLTLIATANQGSEATYESGFVIDKFPISRPNLTFSTLTVSNMSPEDSSIYLCSAEALLQGYTFGSGTRLTVV.

The CDR3 region is CASSFYRGINQPQHF. CDR3 nucleotide sequence: TGTGCCAGCAGCTTCTATCGGGGGATCAATCAGCCCCAGCATTTT. This chain joins TRBV5-6 and TRBJ1-5; TRBD1 might be the D (5 bases). CDR1 is SGHDT and CDR2 is YYEEEE in the germline V gene. The CDR3 length is 15 residues. Trimming removed 2 bases from V and 3 bases from J, with 12 bases in between.

V gene TRBV4-3 combines with J gene TRBJ1-1, with 7 nucleotides matching TRBD1. CDR1 and CDR2 (germline): LGHNA, YSLEER. Germline trimming cut 0 bases from V and 4 bases from J; bases unmatched to any gene: 14. The length of the CDR3 is 18 residues. The CDR3 region has the DNA TGCGCCAGCAGCCAAGATCGTAGTACAGGGGCCGGGAGCACTGAAGCTTTCTTT. Protein product: CASSQDRSTGAGSTEAFF.

The chain carries TRBV28 and TRBJ2-5; possible D gene TRBD1, 6 bases. The CDR3 loop spans 15 amino acids. CDR1 MDHEN and CDR2 SYDVKM come from the germline V gene. Trimming took off 0 bases at V and 2 bases at J, with 10 bases between the two ends. The CDR3: CASSLWGQEQETQYF. CDR3 sequence (DNA): TGTGCCAGCAGTTTATGGGGACAAGAACAAGAGACCCAGTACTTC.

The V gene is TRBV19, the J gene TRBJ2-7, with 9 positions matching TRBD1. The trim removed 1 base at V and 5 bases at J, leaving 9 bases unmatched. CDR1 is LNHDA, CDR2 SQIVND, per germline (reference sequence). This CDR3 is built from 16 residues. For the CDR3, the DNA is TGTGCCAGTAGTATAGCCCCGGGACAGGGCCTGAACGAGCAGTACTTC. It is translated as CASSIAPGQGLNEQYF.

This chain links TRBV5-4 with TRBJ1-1; 7 bases line up with TRBD1. CDR1 and CDR2 from the germline V gene are SGHNT and YYREEE (reference sequence). J gave up 1 base and V 4 bases, and 7 bases lay outside the gene matches. The CDR3 runs 15 residues. The CDR3 nucleotides are TGTGCCAGCAGCACCCGGACAGGAAGGAACACTGAAGCTTTCTTT. This codes for CASSTRTGRNTEAFF.

The rearrangement uses TRBV25-1 and TRBJ2-5; perhaps TRBD2 as D (5 bases). CDR1 and CDR2 (germline): MGHDK, SYGVNS. The CDR3 runs 16 residues. V was trimmed by 3 bases and J by 1 base, leaving 15 bases between them. CDR3 protein: CASSDRYERPQETQYF. The DNA of the CDR3 is TGTGCCAGCAGTGACCGGTACGAGCGGCCCCAAGAGACCCAGTACTTC.